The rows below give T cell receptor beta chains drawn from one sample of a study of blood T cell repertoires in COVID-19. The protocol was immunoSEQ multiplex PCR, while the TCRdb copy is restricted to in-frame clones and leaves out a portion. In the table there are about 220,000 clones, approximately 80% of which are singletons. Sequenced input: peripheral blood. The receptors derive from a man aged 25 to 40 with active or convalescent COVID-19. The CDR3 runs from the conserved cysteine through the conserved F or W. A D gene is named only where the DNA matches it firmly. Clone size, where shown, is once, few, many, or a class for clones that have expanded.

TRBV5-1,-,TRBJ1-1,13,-,TGCGCCAGCTTCCACGATCCCTCCAGTGAAGCTTTCTTT,CASFHDPSSEAFF
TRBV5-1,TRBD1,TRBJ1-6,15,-,TGCGCCAGCAGCCCCGACGGGACAGACCTTTCACCCCTCCACTTT,CASSPDGTDLSPLHF
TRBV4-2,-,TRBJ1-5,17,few,TGTGCCAGCAGCCAAGATCACCCTCCGAAGGGAGGTCAGCCCCAGCATTTT,CASSQDHPPKGGQPQHF
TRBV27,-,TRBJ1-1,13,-,TGTGCCAGCAGTTTTAGAGGGAACACTGAAGCTTTCTTT,CASSFRGNTEAFF
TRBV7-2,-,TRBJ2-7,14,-,TGTGCCAGCAGCTTAGACTACCGTCACTACGAGCAGTACTTC,CASSLDYRHYEQYF
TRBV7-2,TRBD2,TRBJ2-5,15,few,TGTGCCAGCAGCTTAGTGGCGGGGGTTGGAGAGACCCAGTACTTC,CASSLVAGVGETQYF
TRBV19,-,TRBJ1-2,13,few,TGTGCCAGTAGTATTGGAGGGAGCTATGGCTACACCTTC,CASSIGGSYGYTF
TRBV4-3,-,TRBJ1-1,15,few,TGCGCCAGCAGCCAACAGTCCAGAGGCGACACTGAAGCTTTCTTT,CASSQQSRGDTEAFF
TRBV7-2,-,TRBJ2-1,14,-,TGTGCCAGCAGCTTCGATGGTCGGTACAATGAGCAGTTCTTC,CASSFDGRYNEQFF
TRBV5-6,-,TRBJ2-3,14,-,TGTGCCAGCAGCTTCGGCGGGGCGGGGGATACGCAGTATTTT,CASSFGGAGDTQYF
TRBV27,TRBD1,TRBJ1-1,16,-,TGTGCCAGCAGCCTCCTAGGGGGCGGGTGGGGCACTGAAGCTTTCTTT,CASSLLGGGWGTEAFF
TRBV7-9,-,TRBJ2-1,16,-,TGTGCCAGCAGCCCCCCCGCCCCTTCCCCTACAGATGAGCAGTTCTTC,CASSPPAPSPTDEQFF
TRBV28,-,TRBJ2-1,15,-,TGTGCCAGCAGTTTAAGTACGGTCTCCTACAATGAGCAGTTCTTC,CASSLSTVSYNEQFF
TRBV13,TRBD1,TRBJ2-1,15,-,TGTGCCAGCAGCTCCGGACAGGGAGGCTACAATGAGCAGTTCTTC,CASSSGQGGYNEQFF
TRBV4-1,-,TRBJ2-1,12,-,TGCGCCAGCAGCCAAGCCGGTAATGAGCAGTTCTTC,CASSQAGNEQFF
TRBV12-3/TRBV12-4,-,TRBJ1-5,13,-,TGTGCCAGCAGTTTCCGGCAGGATCAGCCCCAGCATTTT,CASSFRQDQPQHF
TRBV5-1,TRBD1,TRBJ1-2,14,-,TGCGCCAGCAGCTTGGGACAGGGGGCGCTTGGCTACACCTTC,CASSLGQGALGYTF
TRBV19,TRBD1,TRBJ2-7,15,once,TGTGCCAGTAGCATCACCGGGACAGGGTCCTACGAGCAGTACTTC,CASSITGTGSYEQYF
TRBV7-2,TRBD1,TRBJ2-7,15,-,TGTGCCAGCAGCTTAGCCCCGGGACAGGGTGGCGGGCAGTACTTC,CASSLAPGQGGGQYF
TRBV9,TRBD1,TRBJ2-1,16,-,TGTGCCAGCAGCGTAGCGACAGGGAGCTCCTACAATGAGCAGTTCTTC,CASSVATGSSYNEQFF
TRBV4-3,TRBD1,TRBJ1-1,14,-,TGCGCCAGCAGCCAAGTACGTAGGGGGCGCGAAGCTTTCTTT,CASSQVRRGREAFF
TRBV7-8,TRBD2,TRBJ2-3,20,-,TGTGCCAGCAGCTTATCGGGCCGATGGGTACTAGCGGGGTTCACAGATACGCAGTATTTT,CASSLSGRWVLAGFTDTQYF
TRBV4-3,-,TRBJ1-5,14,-,TGCGCCAGCAGTCCGGACAGAGCAAATCAGCCCCAGCATTTT,CASSPDRANQPQHF
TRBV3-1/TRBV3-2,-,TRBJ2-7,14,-,TGTGCCAGCAGCCAAGGTCCGACTGGGTACGAGCAGTACTTC,CASSQGPTGYEQYF
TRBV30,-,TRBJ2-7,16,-,TGTGCCTGGCGGATGGGGGGAGGGGGGGGCACCTACGAGCAGTACTTC,CAWRMGGGGGTYEQYF